This TCR beta chain comes out of a study of shared clonotypes between healthy human individuals. Points on this clone: Other DNA sequences in this sample translate to the same CDR3.

Sequenced by immunoSEQ multiplex PCR; TCRdb stores in-frame clones only, minus some. The sample includes 2 million to 2.5 million clones, around 95% of them seen just once. Trimming removed 2 bases at V and 4 bases at J, with 8 bases between. From germline, CDR1 is SNHLY and CDR2 FYNNEI. There are 13 residues in the CDR3. Everyone who donated was a Caucasian adult who lived in Nashville, Tennessee. The clonotype was recovered from a young man in good health. The genes are TRBV2 and TRBJ2-5; D is tentatively TRBD1 or TRBD2 (5 bases each). The sample consisted of naive CD4+ T cells sorted from blood. The sample's subset: CD45RA+ positively selected. This CDR3 is CASSETRGETQYF. Here the CDR3 DNA reads TGTGCCAGCAGTGAAACTAGGGGAGAGACCCAGTACTTC. The variable domain in full, completed from reference TRBV2 and TRBJ2-5, reads EPEVTQTPSHQVTQMGQEVILRCVPISNHLYFYWYRQILGQKVEFLVSFYNNEISEKSEIFDDQFSVERPDGSNFTLKIRSTKLEDSAMYFCASSETRGETQYFGPGTRLLVL.